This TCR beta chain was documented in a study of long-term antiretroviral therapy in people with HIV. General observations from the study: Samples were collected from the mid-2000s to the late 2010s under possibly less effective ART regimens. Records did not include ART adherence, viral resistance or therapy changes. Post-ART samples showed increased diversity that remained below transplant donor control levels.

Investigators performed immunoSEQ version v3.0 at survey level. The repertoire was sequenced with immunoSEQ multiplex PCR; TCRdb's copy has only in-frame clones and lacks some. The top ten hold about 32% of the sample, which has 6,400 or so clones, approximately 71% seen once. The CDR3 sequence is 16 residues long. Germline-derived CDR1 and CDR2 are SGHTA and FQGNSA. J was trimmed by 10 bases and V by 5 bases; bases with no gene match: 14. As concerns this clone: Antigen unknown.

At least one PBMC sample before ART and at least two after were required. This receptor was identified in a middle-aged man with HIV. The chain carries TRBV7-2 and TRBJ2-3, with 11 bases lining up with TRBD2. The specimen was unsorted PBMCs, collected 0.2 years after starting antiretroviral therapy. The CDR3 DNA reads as TGTGCCAGCAGCGGCCTCCTTAGCGGGGGGGCCTCTCCGCAGTATTTT. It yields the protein CASSGLLSGGASPQYF.